Listed here is a single TCR beta chain. The CDR3 covers 13 residues. V dropped 0 bases and J dropped 7; count of bases not matched to a gene: 4. Germline values: CDR1 DFQATT, CDR2 SNEGSKA (reference sequence). The data were obtained in a study of identical twins. Each cDNA held unique molecular identifiers, and template switching gave it a universal primer site. TCRdb reprocessed the 5' RACE reads via MiXCR and lists one record per CDR3 protein. The sample yields some 210,000 distinct CDR3 sequences, about 16% seen once. The same specimen was also included in a second study, on T cells expressing NK-cell markers. That work states: Dominant NKG2C+ clonotypes made up roughly 1.0-8% of CD8+ T cells in several donors. A handful of donors showed these clonotypes also leading the CD3+CD56-NKG2C+ fraction.

J is TRBJ2-3 and V is TRBV20-1, with TRBD2 matching 7 bases. What was sequenced was CD8+ T cells sorted from blood. The sequence derives from a woman aged 18-29 years in good health. CDR3 protein: CSARDGRYNTQYF. The CDR3 nucleotides are TGCAGTGCTAGAGACGGGAGGTATAATACGCAGTATTTT.